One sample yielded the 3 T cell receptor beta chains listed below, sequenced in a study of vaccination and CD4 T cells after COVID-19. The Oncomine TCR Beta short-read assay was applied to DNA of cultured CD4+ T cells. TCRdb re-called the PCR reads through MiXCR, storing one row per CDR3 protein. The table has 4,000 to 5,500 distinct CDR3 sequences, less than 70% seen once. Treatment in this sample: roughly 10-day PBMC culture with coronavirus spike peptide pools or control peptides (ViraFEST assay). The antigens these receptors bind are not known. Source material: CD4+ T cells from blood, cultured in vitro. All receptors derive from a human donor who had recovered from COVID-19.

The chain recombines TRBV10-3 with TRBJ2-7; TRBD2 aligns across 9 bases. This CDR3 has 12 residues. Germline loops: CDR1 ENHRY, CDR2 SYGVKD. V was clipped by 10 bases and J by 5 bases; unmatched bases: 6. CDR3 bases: TGTGCCACCCGCGGGGGGGGGGACGAGCAGTACTTC. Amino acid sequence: CATRGGGDEQYF.

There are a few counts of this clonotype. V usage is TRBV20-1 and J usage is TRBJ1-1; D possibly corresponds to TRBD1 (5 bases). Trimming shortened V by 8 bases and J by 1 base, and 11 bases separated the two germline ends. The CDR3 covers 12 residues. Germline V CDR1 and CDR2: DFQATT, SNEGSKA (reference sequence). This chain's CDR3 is CSSRGGNTEAFF. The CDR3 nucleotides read TGCAGTAGTCGTGGGGGGAACACTGAAGCTTTCTTT.

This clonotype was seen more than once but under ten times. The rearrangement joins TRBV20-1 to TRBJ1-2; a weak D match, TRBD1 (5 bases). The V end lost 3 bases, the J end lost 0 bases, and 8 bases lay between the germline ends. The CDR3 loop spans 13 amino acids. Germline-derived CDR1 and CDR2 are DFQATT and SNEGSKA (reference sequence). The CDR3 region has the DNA TGCAGTGCTAGTGGGGGGTCTAACTATGGCTACACCTTC. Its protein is CSASGGSNYGYTF.